This is a list of T cell receptor beta chains from one sample in a study of response to subunit inactivated influenza vaccine. MiXCR, run by TCRdb on the RT-PCR reads, gives a single entry per CDR3 protein. The table includes a few hundred thousand distinct CDR3 sequences, roughly 20% detected once. The input for sequencing was PBMCs from blood, taken less than 22 months after vaccination. These receptors were obtained from a man between 50 and 75 years old who received an inactivated influenza vaccine. The CDR3 runs from the conserved cysteine through the conserved F or W. D genes are given only for firm matches. Clone size is stated in some rows and not others, as once, few, many or a class when expanded.

clone size: many; V gene: TRBV28; J gene: TRBJ1-1; D gene: TRBD1; CDR3 DNA: TGTGCCAGCAGTTCAGGGGGCTGGGCTGGGAGTTTCTTT; CDR3 protein: CASSSGGWAGSFF
clone size: .; V gene: TRBV6-2/TRBV6-3; J gene: TRBJ2-7; D gene: .; CDR3 DNA: TGTGCCAGCATGGGGACACCCTACGAGCAGTACTTC; CDR3 protein: CASMGTPYEQYF
clone size: few; V gene: TRBV9; J gene: TRBJ2-5; D gene: TRBD2; CDR3 DNA: TGTGCCAGCAGCGTAGCGGGAGGGCCGATCGAGACCCAGTACTTC; CDR3 protein: CASSVAGGPIETQYF
clone size: many; V gene: TRBV3-1; J gene: TRBJ1-1; D gene: TRBD1; CDR3 DNA: TGTGCCAGCAGAAGGACAGGAACGAACACTGAAGCTTTCTTT; CDR3 protein: CASRRTGTNTEAFF
clone size: many; V gene: TRBV2; J gene: TRBJ1-6; D gene: .; CDR3 DNA: TGTGCCAGCAGTGAAGGCAGGAGTAATTCACCCCTCCACTTT; CDR3 protein: CASSEGRSNSPLHF
clone size: .; V gene: TRBV12-3/TRBV12-4; J gene: TRBJ1-2; D gene: .; CDR3 DNA: TGTGCCAGCAGCTCCACCCCGACAAACTATGGCTACACCTTC; CDR3 protein: CASSSTPTNYGYTF
clone size: many; V gene: TRBV7-8; J gene: TRBJ1-2; D gene: .; CDR3 DNA: TGTGCCAGCAGCTTAGGATTGGGATTAAGCGATGGCTACACCTTC; CDR3 protein: CASSLGLGLSDGYTF
clone size: few; V gene: TRBV5-1; J gene: TRBJ2-3; D gene: .; CDR3 DNA: TGCGCCAGCAGAGGTATCACAGATACGCAGTATTTT; CDR3 protein: CASRGITDTQYF
clone size: few; V gene: TRBV20-1; J gene: TRBJ1-1; D gene: .; CDR3 DNA: TGCAGTGCTAGTTGGGGTACTGAAGCTTTCTTT; CDR3 protein: CSASWGTEAFF
clone size: .; V gene: TRBV28; J gene: TRBJ2-1; D gene: TRBD1; CDR3 DNA: TGTGCCAGCAGTTTTTGGACAGGCCCCTACAATGAGCAGTTCTTC; CDR3 protein: CASSFWTGPYNEQFF
clone size: few; V gene: TRBV6-5; J gene: TRBJ2-2; D gene: .; CDR3 DNA: TGTGCCAGCAGTTACCGGGTCCAAACCGGGGAGCTGTTTTTT; CDR3 protein: CASSYRVQTGELFF
clone size: few; V gene: TRBV29-1; J gene: TRBJ1-1; D gene: .; CDR3 DNA: TGCAGCGGAAACCGGGGACTCCCACGCGGGCCGAACACTGAAGCTTTCTTT; CDR3 protein: CSGNRGLPRGPNTEAFF
clone size: few; V gene: TRBV6-1; J gene: TRBJ2-1; D gene: .; CDR3 DNA: TGTGCCAGCAGCAAATACAGGGGTGGGGGGTACAATGAGCAGTTCTTC; CDR3 protein: CASSKYRGGGYNEQFF
clone size: .; V gene: TRBV4-2; J gene: TRBJ2-5; D gene: .; CDR3 DNA: TGTGCCAGCAGCCAAGACGGGACTGAGGGAGAGACCCAGTACTTC; CDR3 protein: CASSQDGTEGETQYF
clone size: few; V gene: TRBV29-1; J gene: TRBJ1-4; D gene: .; CDR3 DNA: TGCAGCGCTTCAGTGGGGAGCACTAATGAAAAACTGTTTTTT; CDR3 protein: CSASVGSTNEKLFF
clone size: .; V gene: TRBV28; J gene: TRBJ2-5; D gene: TRBD2; CDR3 DNA: TGTGCCAGTACCTGGACTAGCGGATACCAAGAGACCCAGTACTTC; CDR3 protein: CASTWTSGYQETQYF
clone size: few; V gene: TRBV7-2; J gene: TRBJ1-4; D gene: .; CDR3 DNA: TGTGCCAGCAGCACAACCGGCCCAGGCCGAAATGAAAAACTGTTTTTT; CDR3 protein: CASSTTGPGRNEKLFF
clone size: few; V gene: TRBV27; J gene: TRBJ2-1; D gene: TRBD2; CDR3 DNA: TGTGCCAGCAGTCCCGGGACTAGCGGGGGCTACAATGAGCAGTTCTTC; CDR3 protein: CASSPGTSGGYNEQFF
clone size: .; V gene: TRBV5-1; J gene: TRBJ1-6; D gene: .; CDR3 DNA: TGCGCCAGCAGCTTGGCCGGGGAGGTCATTAATTCACCCCTCCACTTT; CDR3 protein: CASSLAGEVINSPLHF
clone size: many; V gene: TRBV5-1; J gene: TRBJ1-2; D gene: .; CDR3 DNA: TGCGCCAGCCGAGTAGATGATTCCGCTGGCTACACCTTC; CDR3 protein: CASRVDDSAGYTF
clone size: once; V gene: TRBV4-3; J gene: TRBJ2-1; D gene: .; CDR3 DNA: TGCGCCAGCAGCCAAGCGCCGGGGCTGTACAATGAGCAGTTCTTC; CDR3 protein: CASSQAPGLYNEQFF
clone size: few; V gene: TRBV6-2/TRBV6-3; J gene: TRBJ1-1; D gene: .; CDR3 DNA: TGTGCCAGCAGATTCACCTCCGGACGGGTGAACACTGAAGCTTTCTTT; CDR3 protein: CASRFTSGRVNTEAFF
clone size: .; V gene: TRBV12-3/TRBV12-4; J gene: TRBJ2-3; D gene: TRBD2; CDR3 DNA: TGTGCCTCTAGGGGTCTAGCGGGACCCACTAGCACAGATACGCAGTATTTT; CDR3 protein: CASRGLAGPTSTDTQYF
clone size: .; V gene: TRBV20-1; J gene: TRBJ1-1; D gene: .; CDR3 DNA: TGCAGTGCTAGAGATTTTGGGCAGGTCGGGAACACTGAAGCTTTCTTT; CDR3 protein: CSARDFGQVGNTEAFF
clone size: .; V gene: TRBV10-3; J gene: TRBJ1-1; D gene: TRBD1; CDR3 DNA: TGTGCCATCGGATCGGACAGGAGTACGACGGACACTGAAGCTTTCTTT; CDR3 protein: CAIGSDRSTTDTEAFF
clone size: .; V gene: TRBV6-1; J gene: TRBJ1-2; D gene: .; CDR3 DNA: TGTGCCAGCAGCGGGCCCCCGAACTATGGCTACACCTTC; CDR3 protein: CASSGPPNYGYTF
clone size: .; V gene: TRBV6-1; J gene: TRBJ2-2; D gene: TRBD2; CDR3 DNA: TGTGCCAGCACCTTACAAGGACTAGCGGGAGGGCCGGTCACCGGGGAGCTGTTTTTT; CDR3 protein: CASTLQGLAGGPVTGELFF
clone size: .; V gene: TRBV2; J gene: TRBJ2-1; D gene: TRBD2; CDR3 DNA: TGTGCCACCCGCGGGGGGCCCTACAATGAGCAGTTCTTC; CDR3 protein: CATRGGPYNEQFF
clone size: .; V gene: TRBV20-1; J gene: TRBJ2-5; D gene: TRBD2; CDR3 DNA: TGCAGTGCTAGGGGAGGGCCCTGGGAGACCCAGTACTTC; CDR3 protein: CSARGGPWETQYF
clone size: .; V gene: TRBV10-3; J gene: TRBJ1-4; D gene: .; CDR3 DNA: TGTGCCATCAGTGAGTCGGCAGGGCCTAATGAAAAACTGTTTTTT; CDR3 protein: CAISESAGPNEKLFF
clone size: .; V gene: TRBV5-1; J gene: TRBJ2-3; D gene: TRBD2; CDR3 DNA: TGCGCCAGCAGCGAGGCGGGGGTGCCCACAGATACGCAGTATTTT; CDR3 protein: CASSEAGVPTDTQYF
clone size: few; V gene: TRBV5-1; J gene: TRBJ1-2; D gene: .; CDR3 DNA: TGCGCCAGCAGCTTGGCCAACACCTATGGCTACACCTTC; CDR3 protein: CASSLANTYGYTF
clone size: .; V gene: TRBV7-9; J gene: TRBJ2-7; D gene: .; CDR3 DNA: TGTGCCAGCAGCTTCGGGACACCCATAAACGAGCAGTACTTC; CDR3 protein: CASSFGTPINEQYF
clone size: .; V gene: TRBV4-1; J gene: TRBJ1-6; D gene: TRBD1; CDR3 DNA: TGCGCCAGCAGCCCCAGAGCGACAGGGAATTCACCCCTCCACTTT; CDR3 protein: CASSPRATGNSPLHF
clone size: many; V gene: TRBV9; J gene: TRBJ1-5; D gene: TRBD1; CDR3 DNA: TGTGCCAGCAGCGTAGGACAGGGCGGTCAGCCCCAGCATTTT; CDR3 protein: CASSVGQGGQPQHF
clone size: .; V gene: TRBV29-1; J gene: TRBJ2-2; D gene: TRBD1; CDR3 DNA: TGCAGCGCTCAACAGGGGGCGCGGACCGGGGAGCTGTTTTTT; CDR3 protein: CSAQQGARTGELFF
clone size: .; V gene: TRBV7-9; J gene: TRBJ2-5; D gene: .; CDR3 DNA: TGTGCCAGCAGCATGCGGCGGAACCAAGAGACCCAGTACTTC; CDR3 protein: CASSMRRNQETQYF
clone size: many; V gene: TRBV27; J gene: TRBJ2-1; D gene: TRBD2; CDR3 DNA: TGTGCCAGCAGTTTAACGGGGGGCTACAATGAGCAGTTCTTC; CDR3 protein: CASSLTGGYNEQFF
clone size: .; V gene: TRBV5-8; J gene: TRBJ1-1; D gene: .; CDR3 DNA: TGTGCCAGCAGCTTGGTGGGGATTATAGAAACTGAAGCTTTCTTT; CDR3 protein: CASSLVGIIETEAFF
clone size: .; V gene: TRBV29-1; J gene: TRBJ1-1; D gene: .; CDR3 DNA: TGCAGCGCTAGGACTGGTGTGAACACTGAAGCTTTCTTT; CDR3 protein: CSARTGVNTEAFF